This TCR beta chain was documented in a study of cytomegalovirus exposure and HLA in healthy donors. Germline V lookup: CDR1 SQVTM, CDR2 ANQGSEA. CDR3 length equals 15 residues. Concerning this clone itself: One end of the junction varies from germline; a read error may be responsible.

PCR used 60 Vbeta primers and 13 Jbeta primers. Generated by immunoSEQ multiplex PCR, the TCRdb table keeps only in-frame clones and is missing some. The sample contains 100,000 to 150,000 clones, over 70% of which appear only once. The sequenced sample was PBMCs. The V call is TRBV29-1, the J call TRBJ2-5; 7 bases are shared with TRBD1. The receptor was isolated from a woman in her forties in good health and CMV-seronegative. The CDR3 nucleotides read TGCTGCGTGTCCGGGACAGCCAAGTACCAAGAGACCCAGTACTTC. Protein sequence: CCVSGTAKYQETQYF.